This entry describes one T cell receptor beta chain. TCRdb re-called the 5' RACE reads, yielding one record per CDR3 amino acid sequence without DNA. The table lists over 350,000 distinct CDR3 sequences, with about 2.5% in the top ten. This sample was taken from a study of monozygotic twins with inflammatory bowel disease. This CDR3 has 15 amino acids. The V gene's germline CDR1 is SGHRS and CDR2 YFSETQ. This sequence joins TRBV5-1 and TRBJ2-2. The receptor was derived from a human donor with ulcerative colitis or Crohn's disease, or a healthy co-twin of an affected twin (not recorded which). Sequenced sample: blood. The chain's CDR3 is CASSSDRAYTGELFF.